The next 16 T cell receptor beta chains were all read from a single sample in a study of OX40 agonist ivuxolimab in advanced cancers. Sequencing was performed with immunoSEQ multiplex PCR; in TCRdb, only in-frame clones are kept and a portion is missing. The data show 50,000 to 65,000 clones, with 81% seen just once and around 0.7% held by the top ten. The sample in question was CD4+ or CD8+ T cells sorted from blood, obtained in a trial of the OX40 agonist ivuxolimab. The receptors shown here come from an adult with an advanced solid tumor such as melanoma, head and neck, liver or kidney cancer.

V usage is TRBV28 and J usage is TRBJ1-2, with D possibly being TRBD1 (6 bases). Trimming removed 11 bases at V and 5 bases at J, with 15 bases between. CDR3 length: 12 residues. Per germline, CDR1 MDHEN and CDR2 SYDVKM. In DNA form, the CDR3 reads TGTGCCCTCGGACAGCTTCCTTATGGCTACACCTTC. This translates into CALGQLPYGYTF.

V and J are TRBV11-3 and TRBJ2-2, with 10 bases fitting TRBD1. V lost 3 bases, J lost 5 bases, and 9 bases stayed unmatched. Germline loops: CDR1 SGHNT, CDR2 YENEEA. The CDR3 is 17 amino acids. The CDR3 DNA sequence: TGTGCCAGCAGCTTCGACAGGGGGCAGCGGGAAACCGGGGAGCTGTTTTTT. Residues: CASSFDRGQRETGELFF.

The chain carries TRBV27 and TRBJ1-1; D not certain. The V gene's germline CDR1 is MNHEY and CDR2 SMNVEV (reference sequence). The CDR3 length is 16 residues. Trimming cost V 0 bases and J 0 bases, with 11 bases left between them. The CDR3 sequence: CASSLSSWVLNTEAFF. The CDR3 nucleotides read TGTGCCAGCAGTTTATCGTCTTGGGTGCTGAACACTGAAGCTTTCTTT.

There are a few counts of this clone. The chain carries TRBV7-8 and TRBJ2-6; D is undetermined. Trimming removed 3 bases from V and 2 bases from J, with 5 bases in between. The germline V gene has CDR1 SGHVS and CDR2 FQNEAQ. CDR3 length equals 14 residues. The DNA for the CDR3 is TGTGCCAGCAGCTTTGACGCTGGGGCCAACGTCCTGACTTTC. Residues: CASSFDAGANVLTF.

V usage is TRBV19 and J usage is TRBJ1-3; D is unresolved. V lost 7 bases, J lost 3 bases, and 22 bases lay in between. CDR1 LNHDA and CDR2 SQIVND come from the germline V gene (reference sequence). CDR3 length equals 17 residues. The CDR3 reads CASTALSKARSGNTIYF. The CDR3 DNA is TGTGCCAGTACCGCCTTATCCAAGGCCCGGAGTGGAAACACCATATATTTT.

The gene calls are TRBV23-1 and TRBJ1-3, with D tentatively TRBD1 (6 bases). TRBV23-1 falls under the ORF class, with uncertain function. The CDR3 sequence is 14 residues long. CDR3: CLTGEGRDIDTIYF. CDR3 in DNA: TGCCTCACGGGGGAAGGGAGGGACATTGACACCATATATTTT.

This clone was observed a handful of times. This chain uses TRBV11-3 with TRBJ2-2; D gene ambiguous. CDR3 size: 13 residues. Germline V gives CDR1 SGHNT, CDR2 YENEEA. V lost 0 bases, J lost 5 bases, and 4 bases lay in between. Written as DNA, the CDR3 is TGTGCCAGCAGCTTAGATACTACCGGGGAGCTGTTTTTT. This gives the protein CASSLDTTGELFF. Drawing the rest from reference TRBV11-3 and TRBJ2-2, the complete variable domain is EAGVVQSPRYKIIEKKQPVAFWCNPISGHNTLYWYLQNLGQGPELLIRYENEEAVDDSQLPKDRFSAERLKGVDSTLKIQPAELGDSAVYLCASSLDTTGELFFGEGSRLTVL.

The gene calls are TRBV9 and TRBJ2-7; D unresolved. This CDR3 has 12 residues. CDR1 and CDR2 from the germline V gene are SGDLS and YYNGEE. V was clipped by 4 bases and J by 6 bases, with 11 bases between them. CDR3 sequence: CASSPPNSEQYF. In DNA, the CDR3 is TGTGCCAGCAGCCCTCCCAACTCCGAGCAGTACTTC.

This rearrangement joins TRBV6-5 to TRBJ2-2, with 8 bases matching TRBD1. Germline trimming cut 6 bases from V and 0 bases from J; bases unmatched to any gene: 3. Germline V CDR1 and CDR2: MNHEY, SVGAGI. CDR3 size: 15 residues. CDR3 sequence (DNA): TGTGCCAGCAGATTGACAGGGGCGAACACCGGGGAGCTGTTTTTT. Its protein is CASRLTGANTGELFF.

The chain combines TRBV2 with TRBJ2-6; a possible D gene is TRBD1 (6 bases). The CDR3 covers 16 residues. Germline lookup yields CDR1 SNHLY and CDR2 FYNNEI. Trimming pared 6 bases from V and 0 bases from J, leaving 12 bases between. This CDR3 is CASSWDNPSGANVLTF. The CDR3 DNA is TGTGCCAGCAGCTGGGACAACCCCTCTGGGGCCAACGTCCTGACTTTC.

The V call is TRBV11-2, the J call TRBJ1-5; 7 nucleotides line up with TRBD1. This CDR3 is 15 amino acids long. From germline, CDR1 is SGHAT and CDR2 FQNNGV. V lost 5 bases, J lost 3 bases, and 7 bases stayed unmatched. Here the CDR3 DNA reads TGTGCCAGCAGCGCCGGGACAGAAGTCAATCAGCCCCAGCATTTT. Translated, it gives CASSAGTEVNQPQHF.

This clone has more than one count but fewer than ten. The V gene is TRBV5-1, the J gene TRBJ2-2; D assignment may be TRBD1 or TRBD2 (5 bases each). CDR1 is SGHRS and CDR2 is YFSETQ in the germline V gene. Between the trimmed V and J ends, which lost 5 bases and 0 bases, there was a span of 14 bases. The length of the CDR3 is 16 residues. CDR3 DNA sequence: TGCGCCAGCAGTTCCTCCGGGACCGCGAACACCGGGGAGCTGTTTTTT. Its translation: CASSSSGTANTGELFF.

Here the CDR3 reads CASSERGVAKNIQYF. The DNA for the CDR3 is TGTGCCAGCAGTGAACGGGGGGTGGCCAAAAACATTCAGTACTTC. V is TRBV2 and J is TRBJ2-4, with 7 bases matching TRBD2. V lost 2 bases to trimming and J lost 1 base; unmatched junction nucleotides: 2. This CDR3 contains 15 residues. Germline CDR1 SNHLY, CDR2 FYNNEI. Variable domain in full (rest from reference TRBV2 and TRBJ2-4): EPEVTQTPSHQVTQMGQEVILRCVPISNHLYFYWYRQILGQKVEFLVSFYNNEISEKSEIFDDQFSVERPDGSNFTLKIRSTKLEDSAMYFCASSERGVAKNIQYFGAGTRLSVL.

The rearrangement uses TRBV19 and TRBJ1-5; 7 bases align to TRBD1. CDR1 and CDR2 (germline): LNHDA, SQIVND (reference sequence). CDR3 length: 16 amino acids. The V and J ends lost 3 bases and 4 bases, in that order; junction bases with no gene match: 9. CDR3 residues: CASSILRQGANQPQHF. CDR3 nucleotides: TGTGCCAGTAGTATCTTACGACAGGGCGCTAATCAGCCCCAGCATTTT.

The rearrangement uses TRBV29-1 and TRBJ2-3, with D unclear. Germline V gene data show CDR1 as SQVTM and CDR2 as ANQGSEA. The CDR3 extends over 13 amino acids. V was clipped by 0 bases and J by 0 bases, with 4 bases between them. CDR3 residues: CSVEEQSTDTQYF. CDR3 nucleotides: TGCAGCGTTGAAGAGCAGAGCACAGATACGCAGTATTTT.

The genes are TRBV6-6 and TRBJ2-5, with D maybe TRBD2 (6 bases). The CDR3 is 16 residues long. V gave up 2 bases and J gave up 2 bases, with 15 bases separating them. Germline CDR1 reads MNHNY; CDR2 reads SVGAGI (reference sequence). CDR3: CASSYGEASVQETQYF. The CDR3 nucleotides are TGTGCCAGCAGTTACGGGGAGGCTAGCGTTCAAGAGACCCAGTACTTC.